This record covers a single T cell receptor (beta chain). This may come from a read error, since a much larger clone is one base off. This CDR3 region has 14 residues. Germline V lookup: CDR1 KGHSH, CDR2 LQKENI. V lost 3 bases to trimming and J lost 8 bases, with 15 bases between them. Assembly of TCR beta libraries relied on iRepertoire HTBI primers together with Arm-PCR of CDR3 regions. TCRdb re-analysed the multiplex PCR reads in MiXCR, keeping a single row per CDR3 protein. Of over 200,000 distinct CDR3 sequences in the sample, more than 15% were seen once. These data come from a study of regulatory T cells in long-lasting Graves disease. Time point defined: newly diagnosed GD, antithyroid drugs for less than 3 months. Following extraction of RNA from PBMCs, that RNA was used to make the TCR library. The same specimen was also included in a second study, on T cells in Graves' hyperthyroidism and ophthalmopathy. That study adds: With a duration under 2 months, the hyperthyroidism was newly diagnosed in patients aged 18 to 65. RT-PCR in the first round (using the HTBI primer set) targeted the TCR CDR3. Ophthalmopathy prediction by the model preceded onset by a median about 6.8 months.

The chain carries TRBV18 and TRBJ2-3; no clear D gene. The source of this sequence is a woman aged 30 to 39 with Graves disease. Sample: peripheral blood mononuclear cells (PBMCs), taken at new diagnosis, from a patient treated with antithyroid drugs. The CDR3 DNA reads TGTGCCAGCTCACCGCCCCCCACACCGGGTACGCAGTATTTT. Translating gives CASSPPPTPGTQYF.